These 6 T cell receptor beta chains were sequenced from one sample in a study of OX40 agonist ivuxolimab in advanced cancers. Libraries were prepared by immunoSEQ multiplex PCR; TCRdb keeps only in-frame clonotypes and omits some of them. Seen here are 35,000 to 40,000 clones, around 82% observed once, and the top ten hold approximately 1.8%. Sample: CD4+ or CD8+ T cells sorted from blood, taken in a trial of the OX40 agonist ivuxolimab. The receptors were gathered from an adult with an advanced solid tumor such as melanoma, head and neck, liver or kidney cancer.

The chain combines TRBV6-4 with TRBJ2-3, with 9 positions matching TRBD2. This CDR3 is 15 amino acids long. CDR1 and CDR2 (germline): MRHNA, SNTAGT. Trimming cost V 5 bases and J 4 bases; bases outside gene matches: 7. The CDR3 protein is CASSPSGESPDTQYF. In DNA form, the CDR3 reads TGTGCCAGCAGTCCTAGCGGGGAGTCCCCAGATACGCAGTATTTT.

The chain combines TRBV7-2 with TRBJ2-1; D is uncertain. This CDR3 contains 13 residues. Deletions cut 4 bases from V and 4 bases from J, with 8 bases between. CDR1 SGHTA and CDR2 FQGNSA come from the germline V gene. Here the CDR3 DNA reads TGTGCCAGCAGCTCGCTGGGGTACAATGAGCAGTTCTTC. Protein: CASSSLGYNEQFF.

The chain links TRBV6-5 to TRBJ1-4; the D is unclear. Germline CDR1 reads MNHEY; CDR2 reads SVGAGI. The CDR3 is made up of 13 amino acids. Trimming left V 9 bases short and J 3 bases short, with 11 bases between. CDR3 coding DNA: TGTGCCAGTCAGAAGGATCCTAATGAAAAACTGTTTTTT. Translating gives CASQKDPNEKLFF.

This rearrangement joins TRBV6-5 to TRBJ1-1; no clear D. The V gene lost 10 bases and the J gene lost 7 bases, with 22 bases spanning the gap. Germline V gene lookup returns CDR1 MNHEY and CDR2 SVGAGI. The CDR3 totals 14 residues. The CDR3 DNA reads TGTGCCACCAGCCGGGGAGGAGGTGGAGGTGAAGCTTTCTTT. Translated: CATSRGGGGGEAFF.

This clone was observed a few times. This chain joins TRBV6-6 and TRBJ2-2, with D hard to call. V was clipped by 5 bases and J by 4 bases, with 14 bases between them. This CDR3 contains 15 residues. Germline V gives CDR1 MNHNY, CDR2 SVGAGI (reference sequence). CDR3 nucleotides: TGTGCCAGCAGTACACAGAGTCGAGGCACCGGGGAGCTGTTTTTT. Its translation is CASSTQSRGTGELFF.

The gene calls are TRBV2 and TRBJ2-3, with 7 bases that match TRBD1. The CDR3 loop spans 13 amino acids. Germline CDR1 SNHLY, CDR2 FYNNEI. J lost 6 bases, V lost 4 bases, and 4 bases had no gene match. Written as DNA, the CDR3 is TGTGCCAGCAGTGTCGAGGGGGCGGATACGCAGTATTTT. It is translated as CASSVEGADTQYF.